These 14 T cell receptor beta chains came from one sample sequenced in a study of blood T cell repertoires in COVID-19. Assay: immunoSEQ multiplex PCR; the TCRdb copy retains only in-frame clones and omits some. The table shows about 270,000 clones, with over 75% occurring only once. The sample taken for sequencing was peripheral blood. These receptors were taken from a human donor in a cohort sampled during active COVID-19.

The chain uses TRBV7-2 and TRBJ2-1, with 8 bases aligning to TRBD1. This CDR3 is built from 16 residues. V lost 5 bases and J lost 2; bases outside the gene matches: 8. Per germline, CDR1 SGHTA and CDR2 FQGNSA. The CDR3 sequence: CASSLRTGRPYNEQFF. The CDR3, as DNA: TGTGCCAGCAGCCTACGGACAGGGAGGCCCTACAATGAGCAGTTCTTC.

The chain employs TRBV5-1 and TRBJ2-1; D unresolved. The CDR3 has 12 residues. Germline V gene data show CDR1 as SGHRS and CDR2 as YFSETQ. Deletions cut 1 base from V and 9 bases from J, with 8 bases between. In DNA form, the CDR3 reads TGCGCCAGCAGCTTGAGCCGCTTTGAGCAGTTCTTC. This sequence encodes CASSLSRFEQFF.

The chain recombines TRBV6-5 with TRBJ1-4; D is unresolved. The CDR3 totals 14 residues. Germline lookup yields CDR1 MNHEY and CDR2 SVGAGI. The V end lost 6 bases, the J end lost 0 bases, and 8 bases lay between the germline ends. CDR3 protein: CASSRDSTNEKLFF. The CDR3 coding sequence is TGTGCCAGCAGCCGTGACTCAACTAATGAAAAACTGTTTTTT.

V usage is TRBV6-4 and J usage is TRBJ1-1; D is possibly TRBD1 (5 bases). CDR1 is MRHNA and CDR2 is SNTAGT in the germline V gene. Between the trimmed V and J ends, which lost 4 bases and 4 bases, there was a span of 19 bases. The CDR3 has 16 residues. CDR3 nucleotides: TGTGCCAGCAGTGTCGACAGCTACCCGGTGGGCACTGAAGCTTTCTTT. Its protein product is CASSVDSYPVGTEAFF.

The chain has TRBV6-5 and TRBJ1-2; 7 bases line up with TRBD1. Per the germline V gene, CDR1 is MNHEY and CDR2 is SVGAGI. The CDR3 covers 15 residues. Trimming took 6 bases from V and 4 from J; bases not matched to a gene: 11. The chain's CDR3 is CASSRVTGTAYGYTF. The CDR3 DNA reads TGTGCCAGCAGCCGAGTTACCGGGACAGCCTATGGCTACACCTTC.

The rearrangement uses TRBV4-2 and TRBJ1-4; possible D gene TRBD1, 6 bases. CDR3 length equals 16 residues. Germline CDR1 LGHNA, CDR2 YNFKEQ. Trimming removed 2 bases from V and 8 bases from J, with 18 bases in between. CDR3: CASSQLNRDTGEKLFF. CDR3 DNA sequence: TGTGCCAGCAGCCAACTAAACCGGGACACAGGAGAAAAACTGTTTTTT.

CDR3 loop: CASSEVRGNEQFF. CDR3 sequence (DNA): TGTGCCAGCAGTGAAGTTCGAGGCAATGAGCAGTTCTTC. V is TRBV6-1 and J is TRBJ2-1; D gene uncertain. Looked up from germline, CDR1 is MNHNS and CDR2 is SASEGT. CDR3 length: 13 amino acids. V shed 1 base and J shed 6 bases, with 7 bases lying between them.

This clone was recorded only once. The chain couples TRBV9 to TRBJ2-7; 9 positions match TRBD1. V gave up 1 base and J gave up 4 bases; unmatched junction bases: 6. CDR3 size: 15 residues. In germline, CDR1 is SGDLS, CDR2 YYNGEE. CDR3 sequence: CASSVSPGQGYEQYF. The CDR3 nucleotides are TGTGCCAGCAGCGTATCCCCGGGACAGGGTTACGAGCAGTACTTC.

This clone has a single count. The chain combines TRBV19 with TRBJ2-2; tentatively, D is TRBD2 (7 bases). V lost 6 bases and J lost 2, with 19 bases in between. The CDR3 extends over 17 amino acids. Germline V gene lookup returns CDR1 LNHDA and CDR2 SQIVND (reference sequence). Here the CDR3 reads CASRNDGGGANTGELFF. The CDR3 DNA is TGTGCCAGTAGGAATGACGGAGGGGGGGCTAACACCGGGGAGCTGTTTTTT.

J is TRBJ1-6 and V is TRBV3-1 (or the pseudogene TRBV3-2); TRBD1 aligns across 9 bases. This CDR3 is built from 15 residues. Germline CDR1 LGHDT, CDR2 YNNKEL (reference sequence). Trimming removed 7 bases from V and 7 bases from J; junction bases left unmatched: 8. Here the CDR3 DNA reads TGTGCCAGCACCACCACCGGGACAGGGAATTCACCCCTCCACTTT. Its translation: CASTTTGTGNSPLHF.

The chain carries TRBV7-9 and TRBJ2-6; D gene uncertain. The CDR3 spans 15 residues. The germline gives CDR1 SEHNR, CDR2 FQNEAQ (reference sequence). Trimming removed 0 bases from V and 0 bases from J, with 3 bases in between. The chain's CDR3 is CASSLAVSGANVLTF. CDR3 nucleotides: TGTGCCAGCAGCTTAGCCGTCTCTGGGGCCAACGTCCTGACTTTC.

V gene TRBV7-2 combines with J gene TRBJ1-6; 7 nucleotides match TRBD1. The CDR3 has 14 residues. Germline V gives CDR1 SGHTA, CDR2 FQGNSA. J lost 7 bases, V lost 5 bases, and 5 bases had no gene match. Here the CDR3 DNA reads TGTGCCAGCAGCACGGGACAGACCAATTCACCCCTCCACTTT. Protein: CASSTGQTNSPLHF.

The CDR3 loop reads CASSPNREYEQYF. CDR3 bases: TGTGCCAGCTCACCCAACAGGGAATACGAGCAGTACTTC. The rearrangement uses TRBV18 and TRBJ2-7; possibly TRBD1 for D (6 bases). The CDR3 has 13 residues. Trimming pared 3 bases from V and 4 bases from J, leaving 10 bases between. Germline V gene lookup returns CDR1 KGHSH and CDR2 LQKENI.

About this clone: The sample carries other DNA sequences with the same CDR3. J is TRBJ2-2 and V is TRBV6-5, with a possible D match to TRBD1 (5 bases). V gave up 0 bases and J gave up 6 bases, with 8 bases separating them. The CDR3 loop spans 14 amino acids. Germline V gene data show CDR1 as MNHEY and CDR2 as SVGAGI. The CDR3 reads CASSYSEGAGELFF. The CDR3 region has the DNA TGTGCCAGCAGTTACTCGGAAGGGGCCGGGGAGCTGTTTTTT.